This T cell receptor (beta chain) is from a study of beta chain features in type 1 diabetes. This CDR3 contains 14 residues. Germline-derived CDR1 and CDR2 are GTSNPN and SVGIG (reference sequence). V was cut by 3 bases and J by 0 bases, with 11 bases left in between. Regarding this clone: The antigen is unknown.

Expressed TCRB transcripts were sequenced because the entire RNA isolate underwent reverse transcription. Profiling relied on immunoSEQ multiplex PCR, and the TCRdb table lists in-frame clones only, not all of them. Of about 740,000 clones in the sample, roughly 13% are singletons; the top ten hold about 0.02%. Sorted populations all exceeded 95% purity. Whole-study results and caveats: Cells with high TCR expression could be over-represented when cDNA is sequenced. Shortening of TCRB CDR3s, moderate but significant, appeared in all four CD4+ subsets of Type 1 diabetes patients. Fewer insertions but more deletions were seen at VDJ junctions in type 1 diabetes patients.

The clonotype originates from a man aged 18 to 29 with type 1 diabetes. Sequencing was carried out using naive CD4+ T cells from blood. The chain is built from TRBV30 and TRBJ1-2, with D uncertain. The CDR3 reads CAWSPGPSNYGYTF. The CDR3 DNA sequence: TGTGCCTGGAGCCCAGGTCCTTCTAACTATGGCTACACCTTC.